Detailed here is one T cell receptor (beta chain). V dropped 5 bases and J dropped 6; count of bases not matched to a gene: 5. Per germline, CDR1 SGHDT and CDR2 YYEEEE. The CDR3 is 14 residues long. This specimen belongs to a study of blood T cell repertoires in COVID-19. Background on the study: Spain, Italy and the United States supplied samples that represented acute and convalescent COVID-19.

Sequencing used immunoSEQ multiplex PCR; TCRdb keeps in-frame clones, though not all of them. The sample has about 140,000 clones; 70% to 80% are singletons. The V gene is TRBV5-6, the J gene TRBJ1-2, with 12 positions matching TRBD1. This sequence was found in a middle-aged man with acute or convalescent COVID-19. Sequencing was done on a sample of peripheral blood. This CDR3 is CASSPGQGANGYTF. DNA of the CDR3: TGTGCCAGCAGTCCGGGACAGGGGGCTAATGGCTACACCTTC.